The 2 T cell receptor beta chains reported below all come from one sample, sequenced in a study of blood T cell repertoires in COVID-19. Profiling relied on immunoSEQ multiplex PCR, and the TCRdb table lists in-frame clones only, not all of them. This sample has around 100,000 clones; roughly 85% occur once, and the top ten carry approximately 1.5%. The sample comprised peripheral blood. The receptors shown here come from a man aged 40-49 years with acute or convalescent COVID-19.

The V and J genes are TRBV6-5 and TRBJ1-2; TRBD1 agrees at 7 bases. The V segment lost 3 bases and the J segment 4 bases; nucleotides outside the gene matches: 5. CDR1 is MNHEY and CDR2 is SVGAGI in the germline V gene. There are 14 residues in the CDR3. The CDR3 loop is CASSYRDRAYGYTF. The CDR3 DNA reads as TGTGCCAGCAGTTATCGCGACAGGGCCTATGGCTACACCTTC.

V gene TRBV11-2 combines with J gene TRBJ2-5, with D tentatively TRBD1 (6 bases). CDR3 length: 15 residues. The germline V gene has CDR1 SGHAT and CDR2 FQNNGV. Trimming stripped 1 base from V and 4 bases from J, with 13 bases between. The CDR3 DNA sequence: TGTGCCAGCAGCTTAGGTTACAGGGCTGGAGAGACCCAGTACTTC. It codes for CASSLGYRAGETQYF.